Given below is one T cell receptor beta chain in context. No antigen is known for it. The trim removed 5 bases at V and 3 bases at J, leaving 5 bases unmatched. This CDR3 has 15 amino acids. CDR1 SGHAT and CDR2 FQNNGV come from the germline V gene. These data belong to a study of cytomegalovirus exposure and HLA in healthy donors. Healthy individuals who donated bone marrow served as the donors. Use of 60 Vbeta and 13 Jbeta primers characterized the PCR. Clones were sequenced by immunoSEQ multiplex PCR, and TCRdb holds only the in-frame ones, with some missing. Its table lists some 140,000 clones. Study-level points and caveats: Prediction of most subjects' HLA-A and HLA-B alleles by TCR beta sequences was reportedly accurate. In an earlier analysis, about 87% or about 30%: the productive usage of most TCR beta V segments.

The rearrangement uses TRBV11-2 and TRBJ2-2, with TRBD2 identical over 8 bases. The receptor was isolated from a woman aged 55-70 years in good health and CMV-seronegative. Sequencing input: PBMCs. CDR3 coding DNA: TGTGCCAGCAGCCCGACTAGCGCCTACACCGGGGAGCTGTTTTTT. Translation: CASSPTSAYTGELFF.